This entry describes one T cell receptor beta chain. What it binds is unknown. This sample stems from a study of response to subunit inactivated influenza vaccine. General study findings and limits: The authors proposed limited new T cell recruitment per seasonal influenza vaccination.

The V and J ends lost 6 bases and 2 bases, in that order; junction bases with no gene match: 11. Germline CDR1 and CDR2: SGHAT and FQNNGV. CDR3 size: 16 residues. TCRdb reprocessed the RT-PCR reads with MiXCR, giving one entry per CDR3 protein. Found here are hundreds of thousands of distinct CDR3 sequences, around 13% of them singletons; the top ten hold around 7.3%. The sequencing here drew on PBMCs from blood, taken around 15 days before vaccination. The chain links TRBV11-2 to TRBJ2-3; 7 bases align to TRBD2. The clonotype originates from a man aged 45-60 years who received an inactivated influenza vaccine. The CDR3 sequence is CASRDLRGRVTDTQYF. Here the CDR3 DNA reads TGTGCCAGCAGGGACCTTCGGGGGAGGGTCACAGATACGCAGTATTTT.